This passage covers 22 T cell receptor beta chains from one sample sequenced in a study of blood T cell repertoires in COVID-19. Data came from immunoSEQ multiplex PCR; TCRdb stores just in-frame clones and leaves some out. The sample records 250,000 to 350,000 clones, around 91% being singletons. The sequenced sample consisted of PBMCs or T cells enriched from blood (not recorded which). These receptors were taken from a woman under 30 with acute COVID-19.

The chain couples TRBV28 to TRBJ1-4; D remains unclear. CDR3 length: 11 amino acids. The V and J ends lost 7 bases and 6 bases respectively, with 6 bases between them. The germline V gene encodes CDR1 MDHEN and CDR2 SYDVKM. The CDR3 loop is CASTFHEKLFF. The CDR3 DNA reads TGTGCCAGCACCTTTCATGAAAAACTGTTTTTT.

The chain is built from TRBV12-3 or TRBV12-4 and TRBJ2-5; D may be TRBD2 (6 bases). This CDR3 is 13 amino acids long. V was cut by 8 bases and J by 3 bases, with 13 bases left in between. This chain's CDR3 is CASGGTAEETQYF. Written as DNA, the CDR3 is TGTGCCAGCGGGGGGACTGCGGAAGAGACCCAGTACTTC.

The J gene is TRBJ1-1, the V gene TRBV7-9, with TRBD1 matching 7 bases. The V segment lost 5 bases and the J segment 3 bases; nucleotides outside the gene matches: 9. The germline CDR1 and CDR2 sequences are SEHNR and FQNEAQ (reference sequence). The CDR3 length is 15 residues. CDR3 coding DNA: TGTGCCAGCAGCCGTATGAGCAGGGGGGACACTGAAGCTTTCTTT. It specifies CASSRMSRGDTEAFF.

The V call is TRBV5-1, the J call TRBJ2-3; D unresolved. Germline values: CDR1 SGHRS, CDR2 YFSETQ. The CDR3 totals 13 residues. Deletions cut 4 bases from V and 5 bases from J, with 11 bases between. CDR3 sequence reads: CASSRIVKDTQYF. CDR3 in DNA: TGCGCCAGCAGCCGAATAGTTAAAGATACGCAGTATTTT.

The gene calls are TRBV7-8 and TRBJ1-5; D may be TRBD1 (5 bases). Germline V gene data show CDR1 as SGHVS and CDR2 as FQNEAQ. V gave up 3 bases and J gave up 9 bases, with 18 bases separating them. CDR3 length: 15 amino acids. The CDR3 DNA reads TGTGCCAGCAGCTTCCCCGCAGGGTCAATTGGGCCCCAGCATTTT. It yields the protein CASSFPAGSIGPQHF. The whole variable domain, remainder taken from reference TRBV7-8 and TRBJ1-5, is GAGVSQSPRYKVAKRGQDVALRCDPISGHVSLFWYQQALGQGPEFLTYFQNEAQLDKSGLPSDRFFAERPEGSVSTLKIQRTQQEDSAVYLCASSFPAGSIGPQHFGDGTRLSIL.

This clone was seen a single time. V gene TRBV30 combines with J gene TRBJ1-2; no definite D call. Germline lookup yields CDR1 GTSNPN and CDR2 SVGIG (reference sequence). V was trimmed by 3 bases and J by 0 bases, leaving 11 bases between them. The CDR3 length is 14 residues. The CDR3 is CAWSGLTPNYGYTF. Written as DNA, the CDR3 is TGTGCCTGGAGCGGACTAACCCCTAACTATGGCTACACCTTC. The whole variable domain, filled in from reference TRBV30 and TRBJ1-2, reads SQTIHQWPATLVQPVGSPLSLECTVEGTSNPNLYWYRQAAGRGLQLLFYSVGIGQISSEVPQNLSASRPQDRQFILSSKKLLLSDSGFYLCAWSGLTPNYGYTFGSGTRLTVV.

The sample holds a few counts of this clone. The CDR3 region is CASSLGQGIGEQYF. The CDR3 nucleotides read TGCGCCAGCAGCTTGGGACAGGGGATCGGCGAGCAGTACTTC. This chain connects TRBV5-1 to TRBJ2-7, with TRBD1 matching over 8 bases. Germline V gives CDR1 SGHRS, CDR2 YFSETQ. V was pared by 0 bases and J by 6 bases, with 5 bases of the junction left unmatched. This CDR3 has 14 residues.

The V and J genes are TRBV12-3 or TRBV12-4 and TRBJ2-5; perhaps TRBD2 as D (5 bases). The V gene lost 8 bases and the J gene lost 5 bases, with 15 bases spanning the gap. The CDR3 sequence is 13 residues long. CDR3 nucleotide sequence: TGTGCCAGCCTGGCCGGGGTTTTGGAGACCCAGTACTTC. It encodes CASLAGVLETQYF.

The V call is TRBV7-9, the J call TRBJ1-1; 7 bases match TRBD1. The V gene end was trimmed by 6 bases and the J gene end by 1 base; junction bases not matched to a gene: 8. The CDR3 length is 15 residues. In germline, CDR1 is SEHNR, CDR2 FQNEAQ (reference sequence). CDR3 sequence reads: CASRRLEGANTEAFF. The CDR3 DNA follows: TGTGCCAGCAGACGATTAGAGGGGGCGAACACTGAAGCTTTCTTT.

The chain joins TRBV6-5 to TRBJ2-3; 8 bases match TRBD1. This CDR3 has 16 amino acids. The V segment lost 0 bases and the J segment 8 bases; nucleotides outside the gene matches: 10. In germline, CDR1 is MNHEY, CDR2 SVGAGI. The CDR3 nucleotides read TGTGCCAGCAGTTACTCGAGGCGCAGGGGGCAGGTTACGCAGTATTTT. It codes for CASSYSRRRGQVTQYF.

The chain joins TRBV10-3 to TRBJ2-7; 9 positions match TRBD1. The germline V gene has CDR1 ENHRY and CDR2 SYGVKD. The CDR3 consists of 15 residues. The V segment lost 4 bases and the J segment 3 bases; nucleotides outside the gene matches: 7. CDR3 residues: CAISASGTGNYEQYF. The CDR3 coding sequence is TGTGCCATCAGTGCCTCCGGGACAGGGAACTACGAGCAGTACTTC.

The V gene is TRBV3-1 (or the pseudogene TRBV3-2), the J gene TRBJ2-2; 10 bases fit TRBD1. Germline V gives CDR1 LGHDT, CDR2 YNNKEL (reference sequence). The CDR3 loop spans 15 amino acids. V dropped 7 bases and J dropped 3; count of bases not matched to a gene: 5. CDR3 nucleotide sequence: TGTGCCAGCACCCAGACAGGGGGCCACACCGGGGAGCTGTTTTTT. Amino acid sequence: CASTQTGGHTGELFF.

The chain couples TRBV27 to TRBJ2-2; 8 positions match TRBD2. With 6 bases clipped from V and 6 bases from J, the junction kept 12 bases outside the gene matches. The CDR3 covers 16 residues. Germline V gene data show CDR1 as MNHEY and CDR2 as SMNVEV (reference sequence). DNA for the CDR3: TGTGCCAGCAGACCCCTCGGGGGGGCGCTCGCCGGGGAGCTGTTTTTT. It codes for CASRPLGGALAGELFF.

The chain combines TRBV9 with TRBJ2-7; tentative D call: TRBD2 (6 bases). Trimming cost V 3 bases and J 6 bases, with 16 bases left between them. Germline CDR1 is SGDLS and CDR2 is YYNGEE. CDR3 length: 14 residues. The CDR3 DNA follows: TGTGCCAGCAGCGCGAGGGACTCCAGAAGCGAGCAGTACTTC. As protein: CASSARDSRSEQYF.

This chain uses TRBV5-1 with TRBJ1-6; TRBD1 aligns across 9 bases. The V gene's germline CDR1 is SGHRS and CDR2 YFSETQ. The CDR3 has 19 residues. The V gene end was trimmed by 5 bases and the J gene end by 10 bases; junction bases not matched to a gene: 22. Here the CDR3 reads CASSKFPGQGTMDSSPLHF. For the CDR3, the DNA is TGCGCCAGCAGTAAGTTTCCGGGACAGGGAACAATGGATAGCTCACCCCTCCACTTT. The full variable domain, its missing parts supplied by reference TRBV5-1 and TRBJ1-6, is KAGVTQTPRYLIKTRGQQVTLSCSPISGHRSVSWYQQTPGQGLQFLFEYFSETQRNKGNFPGRFSGRQFSNSRSEMNVSTLELGDSALYLCASSKFPGQGTMDSSPLHFGNGTRLTVT.

The chain joins TRBV9 to TRBJ1-6; TRBD1 matches at 8 bases. V shed 4 bases and J 5 bases; nucleotides not matched to a gene: 5. The CDR3 extends over 15 amino acids. CDR1 is SGDLS and CDR2 is YYNGEE in the germline V gene. CDR3 in amino acids: CASSLGQGNNSPLHF. The DNA for the CDR3 is TGTGCCAGCAGCCTTGGACAGGGAAATAATTCACCCCTCCACTTT.

V gene TRBV7-9 combines with J gene TRBJ2-3, with D uncertain. CDR1 SEHNR and CDR2 FQNEAQ come from the germline V gene (reference sequence). The CDR3 sequence is 12 residues long. The V and J ends lost 3 bases and 5 bases respectively, with 6 bases between them. CDR3 sequence reads: CASSFGVDTQYF. CDR3 coding DNA: TGTGCCAGCAGCTTCGGAGTAGATACGCAGTATTTT.

V and J are TRBV10-3 and TRBJ1-2; TRBD1 agrees at 7 bases. Unmatched junction bases numbered 7, after V lost 2 bases and J lost 4 bases. There are 15 residues in the CDR3. Looked up from germline, CDR1 is ENHRY and CDR2 is SYGVKD. The CDR3 bases are TGTGCCATCAGTGAGCTCGGGACAGTTTCCTATGGCTACACCTTC. As protein: CAISELGTVSYGYTF.

CDR3 region: CASSGHPYGYTF. The CDR3 nucleotides are TGTGCCAGCAGCGGACACCCCTATGGCTACACCTTC. The chain employs TRBV12-3 or TRBV12-4 and TRBJ1-2; D possibly corresponds to TRBD1 (5 bases). The CDR3 has 12 amino acids. V was clipped by 6 bases and J by 4 bases, with 9 bases between them.

The chain has TRBV6-4 and TRBJ2-2; 8 bases map to TRBD2. Germline CDR1 is MRHNA and CDR2 is SNTAGT. V lost 0 bases, J lost 2 bases, and 2 bases stayed unmatched. The CDR3 covers 16 residues. CDR3 bases: TGTGCCAGCAGTGACTCGGGACTAGGTAACACCGGGGAGCTGTTTTTT. As protein: CASSDSGLGNTGELFF.

The chain has TRBV19 and TRBJ1-5; 8 bases are shared with TRBD1. The CDR3 length is 15 residues. Germline CDR1 LNHDA, CDR2 SQIVND (reference sequence). V gave up 8 bases and J gave up 2 bases; unmatched junction bases: 8. CDR3 DNA sequence: TGTGCCAGTGGGAGACAGGGGTCAGGCAATCAGCCCCAGCATTTT. Translated: CASGRQGSGNQPQHF. Filled out from reference TRBV19 and TRBJ1-5, the complete variable domain reads DGGITQSPKYLFRKEGQNVTLSCEQNLNHDAMYWYRQDPGQGLRLIYYSQIVNDFQKGDIAEGYSVSREKKESFPLTVTSAQKNPTAFYLCASGRQGSGNQPQHFGDGTRLSIL.

V and J are TRBV27 and TRBJ2-7; TRBD2 matches 7 bases. The V gene's germline CDR1 is MNHEY and CDR2 SMNVEV (reference sequence). The CDR3 loop spans 13 amino acids. The V segment lost 5 bases and the J segment 3 bases; nucleotides outside the gene matches: 4. CDR3 coding DNA: TGTGCCAGCAGTCGGGGGGAGATCTACGAGCAGTACTTC. It translates to CASSRGEIYEQYF.